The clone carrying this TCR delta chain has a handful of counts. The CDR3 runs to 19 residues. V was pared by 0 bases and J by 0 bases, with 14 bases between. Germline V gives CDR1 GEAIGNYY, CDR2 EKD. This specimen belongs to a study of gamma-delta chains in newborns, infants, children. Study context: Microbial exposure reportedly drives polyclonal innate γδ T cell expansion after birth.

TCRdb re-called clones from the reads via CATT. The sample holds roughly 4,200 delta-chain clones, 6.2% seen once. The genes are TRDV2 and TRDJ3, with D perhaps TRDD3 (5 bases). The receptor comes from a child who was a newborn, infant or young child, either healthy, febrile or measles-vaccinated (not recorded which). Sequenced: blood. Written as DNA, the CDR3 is TGTGCCTGTGACACCCTCGGGGGCCACACCTCCTGGGACACCCGACAGATGTTTTTC. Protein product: CACDTLGGHTSWDTRQMFF.